The present TCR beta chain was sequenced within a study of CD8+ T cells in alopecia areata. Broader study findings: Many expanded lesional clones stayed in scalp and blood while on tofacitinib. Scalp clonality decreased significantly with tofacitinib, and so did expanded CD8+ clones among the top 100.

This clone was counted once. No antigen is known for it. It was cDNA, reverse transcribed from extracted RNA, that served as the sequencing template. Clones were sequenced by immunoSEQ multiplex PCR, and TCRdb holds only the in-frame ones, with some missing. The sample records some 80,000 clones, 66% being singletons. Treatment described: oral pan-JAK inhibitor, 5-10 mg twice daily. The receptor was isolated from a human donor with alopecia areata. Sequences were derived from CD8+ T cells sorted from blood, sampled at week 24, from a patient treated with tofacitinib.

In DNA, the CDR3 is TGCGCCAGCAGCCAAGAAGGAGAACAAGAGACCCAGTACTTC. Protein: CASSQEGEQETQYF. The chain uses TRBV4-3 and TRBJ2-5; D is ambiguous. V was clipped by 0 bases and J by 2 bases, with 7 bases between them. This CDR3 contains 14 residues. CDR1 and CDR2 from the germline V gene are LGHNA and YSLEER.